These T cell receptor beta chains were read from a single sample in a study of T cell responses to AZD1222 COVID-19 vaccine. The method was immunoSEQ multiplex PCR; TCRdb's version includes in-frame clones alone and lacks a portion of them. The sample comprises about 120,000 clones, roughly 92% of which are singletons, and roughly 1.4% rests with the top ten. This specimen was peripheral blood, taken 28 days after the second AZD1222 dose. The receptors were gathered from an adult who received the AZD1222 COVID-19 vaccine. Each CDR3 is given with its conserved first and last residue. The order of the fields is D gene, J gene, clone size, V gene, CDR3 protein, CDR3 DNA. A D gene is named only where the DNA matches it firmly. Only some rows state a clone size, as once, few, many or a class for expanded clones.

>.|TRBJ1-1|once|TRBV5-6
CASSRRLGHRNTEAFF
TGTGCCAGCAGCCGCCGATTGGGACACAGGAACACTGAAGCTTTCTTT
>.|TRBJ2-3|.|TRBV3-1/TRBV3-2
CASSLQPGGGTDTQYF
TGTGCCAGCAGCCTCCAGCCCGGGGGCGGCACAGATACGCAGTATTTT
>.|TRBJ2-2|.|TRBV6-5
CASSYGEGSTGELFF
TGTGCCAGCAGTTATGGTGAGGGCTCCACCGGGGAGCTGTTTTTT
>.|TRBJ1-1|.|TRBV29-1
CSVQQGGMNTEAFF
TGCAGCGTTCAACAGGGAGGAATGAACACTGAAGCTTTCTTT
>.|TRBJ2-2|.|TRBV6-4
CASSARAPGDGELFF
TGTGCCAGCAGCGCTCGGGCCCCAGGGGACGGGGAGCTGTTTTTT
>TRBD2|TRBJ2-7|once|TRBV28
CASSTSAPYEQYF
TGTGCCAGCAGTACTAGCGCCCCCTACGAGCAGTACTTC
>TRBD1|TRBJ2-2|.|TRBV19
CASSIKGTGGELFF
TGTGCCAGTAGTATAAAGGGGACAGGCGGGGAGCTGTTTTTT
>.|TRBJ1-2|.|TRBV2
CASSGRESYGYTF
TGTGCCAGCAGCGGCAGGGAAAGCTATGGCTACACCTTC
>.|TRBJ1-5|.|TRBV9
CASSVTGSNQPQHF
TGTGCCAGCAGCGTAACTGGGAGCAATCAGCCCCAGCATTTT
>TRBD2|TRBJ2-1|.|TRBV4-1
CASSQESEAGASYNEQFF
TGCGCCAGCAGCCAAGAATCCGAAGCGGGAGCGTCCTACAATGAGCAGTTCTTC
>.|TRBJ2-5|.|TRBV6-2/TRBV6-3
CASSFGAEGGETQYF
TGTGCCAGCAGTTTTGGAGCGGAGGGAGGAGAGACCCAGTACTTC
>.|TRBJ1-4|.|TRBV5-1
CASSPQEGFNEKLFF
TGCGCCAGCAGCCCCCAGGAGGGGTTTAATGAAAAACTGTTTTTT
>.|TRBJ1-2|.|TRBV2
CASSEGIYGYTF
TGTGCCAGCAGTGAAGGGATCTATGGCTACACCTTC
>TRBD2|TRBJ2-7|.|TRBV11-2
CASSLDPSGRSGEQYF
TGTGCCAGCAGCTTAGATCCCAGCGGGAGATCGGGCGAGCAGTACTTC
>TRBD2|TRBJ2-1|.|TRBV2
CASSDWGDGTSDRSYNEQFF
TGTGCCAGCAGTGACTGGGGGGACGGGACTAGCGACCGCTCCTACAATGAGCAGTTCTTC
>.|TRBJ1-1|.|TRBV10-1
CASSGSPNTEAFF
TGCGCCAGCAGTGGGTCCCCGAACACTGAAGCTTTCTTT
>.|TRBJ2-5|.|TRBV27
CASSSNSWGLQETQYF
TGTGCCAGCAGTTCCAACTCTTGGGGCTTACAAGAGACCCAGTACTTC
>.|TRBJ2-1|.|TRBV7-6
CASSTRLREFF
TGTGCCAGCAGTACTCGACTCCGGGAGTTCTTC
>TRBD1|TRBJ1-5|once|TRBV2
CASKGQGAPQPQHF
TGTGCCAGCAAAGGACAGGGGGCTCCTCAGCCCCAGCATTTT
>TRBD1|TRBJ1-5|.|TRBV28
CASSYIGQARNQPQHF
TGTGCCAGCAGTTATATCGGACAGGCTCGAAATCAGCCCCAGCATTTT
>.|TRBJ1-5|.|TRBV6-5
CAARDRVAGNQPQHF
TGTGCCGCGCGAGACCGGGTTGCGGGCAATCAGCCCCAGCATTTT
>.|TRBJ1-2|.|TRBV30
CAWSLPFFTYGYTF
TGTGCCTGGAGTTTACCTTTTTTCACCTATGGCTACACCTTC
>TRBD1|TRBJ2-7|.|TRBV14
CASSLGQVFYEQYF
TGTGCCAGCAGCCTAGGACAGGTTTTCTACGAGCAGTACTTC
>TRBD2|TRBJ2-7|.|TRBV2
CASRLAGGSSHEQYF
TGTGCCAGCAGACTAGCGGGAGGGTCTTCCCACGAGCAGTACTTC
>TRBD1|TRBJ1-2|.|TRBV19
CASNSRTGVYGYTF
TGTGCCAGTAACTCTAGGACAGGGGTCTATGGCTACACCTTC
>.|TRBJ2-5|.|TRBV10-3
CAIRDTGRVETQYF
TGTGCCATCAGAGATACAGGGAGGGTAGAGACCCAGTACTTC
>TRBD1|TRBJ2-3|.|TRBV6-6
CASSPDRALADTQYF
TGTGCCAGCAGTCCAGACAGGGCTTTGGCAGATACGCAGTATTTT
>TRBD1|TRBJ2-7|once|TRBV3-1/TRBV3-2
CASSQGRDSSYEQYF
TGTGCCAGCAGCCAAGGCCGGGACAGTTCCTACGAGCAGTACTTC
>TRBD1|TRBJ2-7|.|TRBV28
CASSPDRDRGSYEQYF
TGTGCCAGCAGCCCGGATCGGGACAGGGGTTCCTACGAGCAGTACTTC
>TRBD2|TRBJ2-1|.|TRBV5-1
CASSLGRGSSYNEQFF
TGCGCCAGCAGCTTGGGGCGGGGGAGCTCCTACAATGAGCAGTTCTTC
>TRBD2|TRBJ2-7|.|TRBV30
CAWSRTSGPYEQYF
TGTGCCTGGTCCCGGACTAGCGGTCCCTACGAGCAGTACTTC